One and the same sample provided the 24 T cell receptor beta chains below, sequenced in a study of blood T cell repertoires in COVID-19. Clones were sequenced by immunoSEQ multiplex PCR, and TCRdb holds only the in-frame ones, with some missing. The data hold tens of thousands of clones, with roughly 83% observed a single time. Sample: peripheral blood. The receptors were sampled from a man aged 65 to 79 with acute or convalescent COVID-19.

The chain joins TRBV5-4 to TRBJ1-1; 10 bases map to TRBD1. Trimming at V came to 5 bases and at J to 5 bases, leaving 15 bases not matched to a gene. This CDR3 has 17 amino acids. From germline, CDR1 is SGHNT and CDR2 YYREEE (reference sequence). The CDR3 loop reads CASSFDRGQGRGTEAFF. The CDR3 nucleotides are TGTGCCAGCAGTTTCGACAGGGGGCAAGGCAGAGGTACTGAAGCTTTCTTT.

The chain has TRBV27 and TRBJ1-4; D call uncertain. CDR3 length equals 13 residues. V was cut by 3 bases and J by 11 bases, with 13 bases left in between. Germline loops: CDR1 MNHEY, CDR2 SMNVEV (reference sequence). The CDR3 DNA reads TGTGCCAGCAGTTTGCGAGGGATGGATAAACTGTTTTTT. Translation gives CASSLRGMDKLFF.

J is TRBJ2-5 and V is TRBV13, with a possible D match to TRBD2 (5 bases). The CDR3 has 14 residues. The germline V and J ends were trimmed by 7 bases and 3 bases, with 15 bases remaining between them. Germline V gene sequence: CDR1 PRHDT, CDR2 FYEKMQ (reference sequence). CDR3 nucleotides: TGTGCCAGCAATAGGCGAGAGGGAGAAGAGACCCAGTACTTC. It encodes CASNRREGEETQYF.

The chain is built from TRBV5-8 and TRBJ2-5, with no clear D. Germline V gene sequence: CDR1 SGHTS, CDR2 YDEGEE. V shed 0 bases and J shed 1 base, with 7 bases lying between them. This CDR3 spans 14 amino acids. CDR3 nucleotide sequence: TGTGCCAGCAGCTTGGGGGCTGTCCAAGAGACCCAGTACTTC. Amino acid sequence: CASSLGAVQETQYF.

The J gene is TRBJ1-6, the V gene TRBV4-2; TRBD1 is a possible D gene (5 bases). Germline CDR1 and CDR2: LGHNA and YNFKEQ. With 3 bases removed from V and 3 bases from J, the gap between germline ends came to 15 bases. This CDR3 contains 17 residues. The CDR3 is CASSQGRRGNYNSPLHF. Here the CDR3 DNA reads TGTGCCAGCAGCCAGGGTCGGCGGGGGAACTATAATTCACCCCTCCACTTT.

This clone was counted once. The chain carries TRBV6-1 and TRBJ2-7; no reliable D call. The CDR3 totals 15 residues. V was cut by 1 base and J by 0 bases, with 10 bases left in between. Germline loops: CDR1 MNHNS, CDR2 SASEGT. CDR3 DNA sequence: TGTGCCAGCAGTGAAGGGGCTGCGAGCTCCTACGAGCAGTACTTC. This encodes CASSEGAASSYEQYF.

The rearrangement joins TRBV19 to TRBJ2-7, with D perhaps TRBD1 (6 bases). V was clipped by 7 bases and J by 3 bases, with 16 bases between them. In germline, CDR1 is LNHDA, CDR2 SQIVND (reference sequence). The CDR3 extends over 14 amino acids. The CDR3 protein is CASTPAGQIYEQYF. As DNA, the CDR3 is TGTGCCAGTACCCCCGCTGGACAGATCTACGAGCAGTACTTC.

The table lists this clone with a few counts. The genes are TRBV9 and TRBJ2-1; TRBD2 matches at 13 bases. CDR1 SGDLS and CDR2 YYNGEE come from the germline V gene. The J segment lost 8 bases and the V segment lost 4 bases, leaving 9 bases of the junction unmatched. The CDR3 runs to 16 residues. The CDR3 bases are TGTGCCAGCAGCCCGCCATGGACTAGCGGGAGTGATGAGCAGTTCTTC. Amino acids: CASSPPWTSGSDEQFF.

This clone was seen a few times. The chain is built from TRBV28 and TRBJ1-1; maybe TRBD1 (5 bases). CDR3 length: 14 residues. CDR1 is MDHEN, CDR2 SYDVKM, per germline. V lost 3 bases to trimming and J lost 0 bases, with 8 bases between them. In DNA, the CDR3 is TGTGCCAGCAGTTTTCAGGGAATGAACACTGAAGCTTTCTTT. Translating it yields CASSFQGMNTEAFF.

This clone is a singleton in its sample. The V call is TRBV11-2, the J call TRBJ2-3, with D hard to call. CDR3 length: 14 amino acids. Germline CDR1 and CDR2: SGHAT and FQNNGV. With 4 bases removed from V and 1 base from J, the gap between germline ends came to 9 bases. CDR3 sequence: CASSSPVRTDTQYF. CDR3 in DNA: TGTGCCAGCAGCTCCCCGGTCCGCACAGATACGCAGTATTTT.

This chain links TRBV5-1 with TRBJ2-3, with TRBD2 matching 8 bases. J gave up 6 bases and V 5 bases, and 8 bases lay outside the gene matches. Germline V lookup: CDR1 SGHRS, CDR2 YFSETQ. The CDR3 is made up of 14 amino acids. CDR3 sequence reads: CASRTSVELDTQYF. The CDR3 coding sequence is TGCGCCAGCAGGACTAGCGTGGAGCTTGATACGCAGTATTTT.

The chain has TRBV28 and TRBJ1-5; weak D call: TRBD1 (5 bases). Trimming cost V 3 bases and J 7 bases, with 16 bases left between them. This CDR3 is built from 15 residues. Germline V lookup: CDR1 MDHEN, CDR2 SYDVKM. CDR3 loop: CASSFGTRGRQPQHF. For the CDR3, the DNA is TGTGCCAGCAGTTTCGGGACTCGCGGCCGCCAGCCCCAGCATTTT.

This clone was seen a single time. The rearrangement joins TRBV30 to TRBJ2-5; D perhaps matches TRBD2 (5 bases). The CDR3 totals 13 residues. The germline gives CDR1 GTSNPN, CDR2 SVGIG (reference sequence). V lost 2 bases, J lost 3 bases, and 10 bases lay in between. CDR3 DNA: TGTGCCTGGAGTCGAGGGTCCGAAGAGACCCAGTACTTC. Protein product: CAWSRGSEETQYF.

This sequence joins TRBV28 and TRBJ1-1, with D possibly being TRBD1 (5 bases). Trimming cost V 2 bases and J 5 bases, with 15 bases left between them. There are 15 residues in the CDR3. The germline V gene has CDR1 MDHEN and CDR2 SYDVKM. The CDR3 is CASSLNLGRGTEAFF. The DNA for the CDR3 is TGTGCCAGCAGTTTAAATCTGGGGCGGGGTACTGAAGCTTTCTTT.

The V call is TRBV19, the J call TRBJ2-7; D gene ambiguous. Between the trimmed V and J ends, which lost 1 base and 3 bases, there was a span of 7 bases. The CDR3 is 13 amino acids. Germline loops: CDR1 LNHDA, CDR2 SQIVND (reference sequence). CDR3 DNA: TGTGCCAGTAGTATAGGCAGACTCTACGAGCAGTACTTC. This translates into CASSIGRLYEQYF.

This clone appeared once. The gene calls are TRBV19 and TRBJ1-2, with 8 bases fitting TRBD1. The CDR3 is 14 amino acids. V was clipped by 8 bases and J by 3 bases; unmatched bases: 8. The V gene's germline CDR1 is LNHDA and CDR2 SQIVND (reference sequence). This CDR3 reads CASYDRGYDYGYTF. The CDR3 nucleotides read TGTGCCAGTTATGACAGGGGATATGACTATGGCTACACCTTC.

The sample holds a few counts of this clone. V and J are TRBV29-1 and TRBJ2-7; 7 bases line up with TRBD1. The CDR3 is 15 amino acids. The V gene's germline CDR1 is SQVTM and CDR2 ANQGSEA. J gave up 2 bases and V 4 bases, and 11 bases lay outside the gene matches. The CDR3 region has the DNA TGCAGCGTTGGTCCGGCGGCAGGGGGACCCTACGAGCAGTACTTC. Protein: CSVGPAAGGPYEQYF.

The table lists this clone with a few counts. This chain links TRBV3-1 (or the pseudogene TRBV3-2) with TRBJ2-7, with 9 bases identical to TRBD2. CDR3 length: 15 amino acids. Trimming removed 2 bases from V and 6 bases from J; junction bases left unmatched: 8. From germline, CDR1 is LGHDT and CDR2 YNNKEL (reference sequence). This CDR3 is CASSQSAGGPGEQYF. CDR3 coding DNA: TGTGCCAGCAGCCAATCTGCGGGAGGGCCGGGCGAGCAGTACTTC.

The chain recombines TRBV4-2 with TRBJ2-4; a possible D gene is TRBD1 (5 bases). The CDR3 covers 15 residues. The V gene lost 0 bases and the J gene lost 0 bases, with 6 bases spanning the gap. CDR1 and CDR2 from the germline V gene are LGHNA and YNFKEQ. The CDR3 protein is CASSQDRAAKNIQYF. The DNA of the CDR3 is TGTGCCAGCAGCCAAGACAGGGCAGCCAAAAACATTCAGTACTTC.

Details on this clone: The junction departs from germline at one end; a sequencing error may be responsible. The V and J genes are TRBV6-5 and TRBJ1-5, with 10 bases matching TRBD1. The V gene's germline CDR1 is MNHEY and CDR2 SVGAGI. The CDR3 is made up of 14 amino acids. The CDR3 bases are TGTGCCAGCAGGGCGACAGGGGGCAACCAGCCCCAGCATTTT. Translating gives CASRATGGNQPQHF.

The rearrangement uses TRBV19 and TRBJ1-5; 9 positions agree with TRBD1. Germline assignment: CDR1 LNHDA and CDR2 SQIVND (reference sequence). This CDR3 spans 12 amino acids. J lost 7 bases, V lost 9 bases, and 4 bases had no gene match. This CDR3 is CASRDREQPQHF. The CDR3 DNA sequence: TGTGCCAGCCGGGACAGGGAACAGCCCCAGCATTTT.

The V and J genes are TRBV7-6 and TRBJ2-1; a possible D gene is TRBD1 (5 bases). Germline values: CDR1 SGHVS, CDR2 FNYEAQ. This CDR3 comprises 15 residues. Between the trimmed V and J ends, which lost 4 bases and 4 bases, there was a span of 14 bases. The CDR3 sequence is CASSSGHGSYNEQFF. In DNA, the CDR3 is TGTGCCAGCAGCTCCGGACATGGCTCATACAATGAGCAGTTCTTC. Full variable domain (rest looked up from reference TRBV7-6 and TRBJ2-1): GAGVSQSPRYKVTKRGQDVALRCDPISGHVSLYWYRQALGQGPEFLTYFNYEAQQDKSGLPNDRFSAERPEGSISTLTIQRTEQRDSAMYRCASSSGHGSYNEQFFGPGTRLTVL.

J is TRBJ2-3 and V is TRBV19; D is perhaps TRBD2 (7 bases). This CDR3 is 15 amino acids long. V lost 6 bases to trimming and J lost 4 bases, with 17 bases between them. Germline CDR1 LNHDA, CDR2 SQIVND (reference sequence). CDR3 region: CASRNRGAVADTQYF. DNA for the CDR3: TGTGCCAGTAGAAATCGGGGGGCCGTCGCAGATACGCAGTATTTT.

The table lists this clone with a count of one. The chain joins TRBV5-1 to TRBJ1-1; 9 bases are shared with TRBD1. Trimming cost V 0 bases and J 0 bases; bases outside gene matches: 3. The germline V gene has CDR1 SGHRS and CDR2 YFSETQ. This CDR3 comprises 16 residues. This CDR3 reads CASSLGTGALNTEAFF. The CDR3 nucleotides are TGCGCCAGCAGCTTGGGGACAGGGGCCCTGAACACTGAAGCTTTCTTT.